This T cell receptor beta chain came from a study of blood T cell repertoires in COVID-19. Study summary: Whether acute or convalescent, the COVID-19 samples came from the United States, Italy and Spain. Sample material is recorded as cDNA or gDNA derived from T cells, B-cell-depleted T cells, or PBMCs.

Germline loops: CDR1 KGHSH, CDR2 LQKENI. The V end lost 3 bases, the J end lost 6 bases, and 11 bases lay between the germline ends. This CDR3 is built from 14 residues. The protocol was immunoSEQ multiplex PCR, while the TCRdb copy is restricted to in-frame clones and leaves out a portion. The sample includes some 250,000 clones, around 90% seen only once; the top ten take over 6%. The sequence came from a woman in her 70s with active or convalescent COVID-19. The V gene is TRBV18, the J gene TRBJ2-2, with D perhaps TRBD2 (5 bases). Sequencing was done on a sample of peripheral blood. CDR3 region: CASSPPSEAGELFF. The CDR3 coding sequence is TGTGCCAGCTCACCCCCGTCGGAGGCCGGGGAGCTGTTTTTT.